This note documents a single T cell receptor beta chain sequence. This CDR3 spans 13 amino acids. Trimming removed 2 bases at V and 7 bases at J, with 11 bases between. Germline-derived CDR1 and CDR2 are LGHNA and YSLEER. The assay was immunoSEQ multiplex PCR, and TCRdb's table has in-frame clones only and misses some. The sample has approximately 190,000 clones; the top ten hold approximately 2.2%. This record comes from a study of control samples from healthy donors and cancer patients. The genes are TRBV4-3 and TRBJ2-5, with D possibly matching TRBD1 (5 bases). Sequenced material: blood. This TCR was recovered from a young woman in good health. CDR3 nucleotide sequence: TGCGCCAGCAGCCAAACCAGGGATGGGACCCAGTACTTC. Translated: CASSQTRDGTQYF.